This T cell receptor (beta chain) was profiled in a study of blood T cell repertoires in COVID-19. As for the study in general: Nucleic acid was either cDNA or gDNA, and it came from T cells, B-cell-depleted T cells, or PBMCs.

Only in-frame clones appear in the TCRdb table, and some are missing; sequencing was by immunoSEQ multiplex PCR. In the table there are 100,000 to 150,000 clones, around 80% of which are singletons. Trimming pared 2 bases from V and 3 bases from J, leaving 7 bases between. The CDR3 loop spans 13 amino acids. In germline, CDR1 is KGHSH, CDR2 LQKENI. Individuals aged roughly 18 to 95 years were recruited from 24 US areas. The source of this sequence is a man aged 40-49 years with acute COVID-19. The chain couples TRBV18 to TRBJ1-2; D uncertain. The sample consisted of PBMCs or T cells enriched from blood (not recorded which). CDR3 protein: CASSPEEYYGYTF. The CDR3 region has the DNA TGTGCCAGCTCACCAGAAGAGTACTATGGCTACACCTTC.